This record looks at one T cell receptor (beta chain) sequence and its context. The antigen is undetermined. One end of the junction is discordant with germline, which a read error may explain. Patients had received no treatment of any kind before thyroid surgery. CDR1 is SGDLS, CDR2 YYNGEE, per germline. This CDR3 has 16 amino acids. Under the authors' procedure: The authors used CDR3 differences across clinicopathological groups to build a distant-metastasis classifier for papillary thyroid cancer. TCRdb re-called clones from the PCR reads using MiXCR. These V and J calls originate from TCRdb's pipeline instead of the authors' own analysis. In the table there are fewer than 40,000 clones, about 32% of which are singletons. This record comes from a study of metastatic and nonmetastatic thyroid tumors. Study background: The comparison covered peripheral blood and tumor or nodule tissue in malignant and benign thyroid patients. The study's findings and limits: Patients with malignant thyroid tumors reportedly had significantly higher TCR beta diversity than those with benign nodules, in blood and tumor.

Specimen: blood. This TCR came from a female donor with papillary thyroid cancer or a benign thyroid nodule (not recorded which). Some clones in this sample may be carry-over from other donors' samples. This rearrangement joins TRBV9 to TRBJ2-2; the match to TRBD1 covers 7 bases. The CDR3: CASIVARQGRTGELFF. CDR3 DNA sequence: TGTGCCAGCATCGTAGCACGACAGGGTAGGACCGGGGAGCTGTTTTTC.